The 11 T cell receptor beta chains given below trace back to one sample, sequenced in a study of blood T cell repertoires in COVID-19. Sequenced by immunoSEQ multiplex PCR; TCRdb stores in-frame clones only, minus some. The top ten hold around 5.7% of the sample, which has around 200,000 clones, about nine tenths seen once. The specimen was peripheral blood. The receptors here all came from a man older than 75 with acute or convalescent COVID-19.

The V gene is TRBV28, the J gene TRBJ2-3, with TRBD1 as a possible D gene (6 bases). The CDR3 loop spans 20 amino acids. Between the trimmed V and J ends, which lost 3 bases and 0 bases, there was a span of 25 bases. Germline V CDR1 and CDR2: MDHEN, SYDVKM. As DNA, the CDR3 is TGTGCCAGCAGTTTTTCCCTGGTTGGGGGCCGTCCGTCTAGCACAGATACGCAGTATTTT. Translation: CASSFSLVGGRPSSTDTQYF. The full variable domain, its missing parts supplied by reference TRBV28 and TRBJ2-3, is DVKVTQSSRYLVKRTGEKVFLECVQDMDHENMFWYRQDPGLGLRLIYFSYDVKMKEKGDIPEGYSVSREKKERFSLILESASTNQTSMYLCASSFSLVGGRPSSTDTQYFGPGTRLTVL.

The CDR3 coding sequence is TGCAGCGTTGAAGGCGGGGTCGGTTGGGGACAAGAGACCCAGTACTTC. Translated: CSVEGGVGWGQETQYF. The chain couples TRBV29-1 to TRBJ2-5, with D perhaps TRBD2 (6 bases). Germline-derived CDR1 and CDR2 are SQVTM and ANQGSEA. CDR3 length: 16 residues. The V and J ends lost 1 base and 2 bases respectively, with 17 bases between them.

This chain links TRBV19 with TRBJ1-1; unclear D gene. This CDR3 has 11 residues. The germline gives CDR1 LNHDA, CDR2 SQIVND (reference sequence). Trimming left V 7 bases short and J 7 bases short, with 10 bases between. Written as DNA, the CDR3 is TGTGCCAGTAAAGGAGGGCATGAAGCTTTCTTT. This gives the protein CASKGGHEAFF.

The chain combines TRBV7-9 with TRBJ1-2; D ambiguous. The CDR3 runs to 15 residues. V dropped 4 bases and J dropped 5 bases, with 17 bases sitting between them. Germline V gene lookup returns CDR1 SEHNR and CDR2 FQNEAQ (reference sequence). The CDR3 sequence is CASSSRGVRGYGYTF. The CDR3 coding sequence is TGTGCCAGCAGCTCCCGCGGTGTGCGTGGGTATGGCTACACCTTC.

This chain links TRBV7-9 with TRBJ1-3; D gene ambiguous. Trimming cost V 0 bases and J 4 bases, with 7 bases left between them. The CDR3 totals 14 residues. Per germline, CDR1 SEHNR and CDR2 FQNEAQ (reference sequence). CDR3 sequence: CASSLAAGGNTIYF. The CDR3, as DNA: TGTGCCAGCAGCTTAGCGGCAGGAGGAAACACCATATATTTT.

The chain employs TRBV7-9 and TRBJ2-2; D perhaps matches TRBD2 (6 bases). V shed 0 bases and J shed 5 bases, with 13 bases lying between them. In germline, CDR1 is SEHNR, CDR2 FQNEAQ (reference sequence). This CDR3 region has 16 residues. CDR3 DNA: TGTGCCAGCAGCTTAGCGGTATCTGGGGGGACCGGGGAGCTGTTTTTT. Its protein product is CASSLAVSGGTGELFF.

The chain carries TRBV4-2 and TRBJ2-7; TRBD2 is a possible D gene (5 bases). CDR1 LGHNA and CDR2 YNFKEQ come from the germline V gene. Trimming took off 0 bases at V and 4 bases at J, with 13 bases between the two ends. The CDR3 covers 15 residues. This chain's CDR3 is CASSQEEVLRYEQYF. The CDR3 DNA sequence: TGTGCCAGCAGCCAAGAGGAGGTTCTGAGGTACGAGCAGTACTTC.

The V gene is TRBV10-3, the J gene TRBJ2-5; TRBD1 might be the D (5 bases). Trimming removed 1 base at V and 1 base at J, with 16 bases between. The CDR3 consists of 17 residues. The germline V gene has CDR1 ENHRY and CDR2 SYGVKD. Here the CDR3 DNA reads TGTGCCATCAGTGAGTTTCCTACAGGCGTCCTCCAAGAGACCCAGTACTTC. Protein: CAISEFPTGVLQETQYF.

The CDR3 reads CASSLPGTALNTEAFF. The DNA for the CDR3 is TGTGCCAGCAGCTTACCCGGGACAGCCCTGAACACTGAAGCTTTCTTT. The chain links TRBV7-8 to TRBJ1-1; TRBD1 matches at 7 bases. CDR1 is SGHVS and CDR2 is FQNEAQ in the germline V gene. The junction had 6 bases not matched to a gene; V was cut back by 2 bases and J by 0 bases. This CDR3 is 16 amino acids long. Full variable domain (outside the CDR3, taken from reference TRBV7-8 and TRBJ1-1): GAGVSQSPRYKVAKRGQDVALRCDPISGHVSLFWYQQALGQGPEFLTYFQNEAQLDKSGLPSDRFFAERPEGSVSTLKIQRTQQEDSAVYLCASSLPGTALNTEAFFGQGTRLTVV.

In its sample, this clone was seen once. The J gene is TRBJ2-6, the V gene TRBV5-5; the D is unclear. Looked up from germline, CDR1 is SGHKS and CDR2 is YYEKEE (reference sequence). V shed 0 bases and J shed 0 bases, with 10 bases lying between them. The CDR3 is made up of 17 amino acids. The CDR3 loop is CASSLAFRPSGANVLTF. The CDR3 region has the DNA TGTGCCAGCAGCTTGGCTTTCAGGCCCTCTGGGGCCAACGTCCTGACTTTC.

In its sample, this clone was seen a few times. V is TRBV7-2 and J is TRBJ1-2; TRBD1 matches at 10 bases. CDR3 size: 15 residues. Germline V gene lookup returns CDR1 SGHTA and CDR2 FQGNSA. The trim removed 4 bases at V and 3 bases at J, leaving 5 bases unmatched. CDR3 in DNA: TGTGCCAGCAGCTCGGGGACAGGGGTCTACTATGGCTACACCTTC. It is translated as CASSSGTGVYYGYTF.